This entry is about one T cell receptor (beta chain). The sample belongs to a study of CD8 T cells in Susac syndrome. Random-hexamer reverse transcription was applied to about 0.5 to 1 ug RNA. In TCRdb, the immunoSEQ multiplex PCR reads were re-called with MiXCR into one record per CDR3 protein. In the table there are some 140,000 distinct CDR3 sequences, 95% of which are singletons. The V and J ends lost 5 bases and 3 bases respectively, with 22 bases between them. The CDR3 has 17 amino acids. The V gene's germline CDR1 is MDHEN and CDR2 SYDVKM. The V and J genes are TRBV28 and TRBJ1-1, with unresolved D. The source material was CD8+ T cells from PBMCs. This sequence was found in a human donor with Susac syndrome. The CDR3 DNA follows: TGTGCCAGCAGTCCTCACTCGGGGATGGAGCCGTACACTGAAGCTTTCTTT. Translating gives CASSPHSGMEPYTEAFF. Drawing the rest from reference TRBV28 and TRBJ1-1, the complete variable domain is DVKVTQSSRYLVKRTGEKVFLECVQDMDHENMFWYRQDPGLGLRLIYFSYDVKMKEKGDIPEGYSVSREKKERFSLILESASTNQTSMYLCASSPHSGMEPYTEAFFGQGTRLTVV.